This is a list of T cell receptor beta chains from one sample in a study of blood T cell repertoires in COVID-19. Sequencing used immunoSEQ multiplex PCR; TCRdb keeps in-frame clones, though not all of them. The top ten hold roughly 6.2% of the sample, which has some 190,000 clones, about 88% seen once. Sequencing was done on a sample of peripheral blood. These receptors originate from a woman aged 40 to 55 who had recovered from COVID-19. The CDR3 runs from the conserved cysteine through the conserved F or W. The D gene is left open where the match is weak. Not every row has a clone size; where given, it reads once, few, many or a size class.

j_gene	abundance	d_gene	v_gene	CDR3nt	CDR3aa
TRBJ1-2	once	-	TRBV4-2	TGTGCCAGCAGCCAAGATCAGGTAGGCCGCGTAAGAGGCTACACCTTC	CASSQDQVGRVRGYTF
TRBJ2-5	-	-	TRBV28	TGTGCCAGCAGTACTTTATTGGGCCCCCAAGAGACCCAGTACTTC	CASSTLLGPQETQYF
TRBJ2-1	-	-	TRBV9	TGTGCCAGCAGCGCCACATACAGCCTCGCGGAGCAGTTCTTC	CASSATYSLAEQFF
TRBJ1-5	-	TRBD1	TRBV3-1/TRBV3-2	TGTGCCAGCAGCCAAGGGGGACAGCCAGGTCAGCCCCAGCATTTT	CASSQGGQPGQPQHF
TRBJ2-1	-	-	TRBV30	TGTGCCTGGAGTGTAGATGCGAGCTCCTACAATGAGCAGTTCTTC	CAWSVDASSYNEQFF
TRBJ1-5	-	TRBD1	TRBV15	TGTGCCACCAGCAGAGATAGGGGGACAGACAATCAGCCCCAGCATTTT	CATSRDRGTDNQPQHF
TRBJ2-1	-	TRBD2	TRBV11-3	TGTGCCAGCAGCTTAGCCTCTAGCGGGAGGGAGTTGGTCTTC	CASSLASSGRELVF
TRBJ1-2	many	-	TRBV5-1	TGCGCCAGCAGCTTGTACCCGACGGAGGGCTACACCTTC	CASSLYPTEGYTF
TRBJ2-2	-	TRBD2	TRBV23-1	TGCGCCAGCATTTTGCGGGAGGGCCTGGTTTGCTCCGGGGAGCTGTTTTTT	CASILREGLVCSGELFF
TRBJ2-2	-	-	TRBV12-5	TGTGCTAGTGGTTTGGGCGGCGGGGAGCTGTTTTTT	CASGLGGGELFF
TRBJ2-1	once	TRBD2	TRBV4-2	TGTGCCAGCAGCCAAGAAGGGGGACTAGCCGCCGATGAGCAGTTCTTC	CASSQEGGLAADEQFF
TRBJ2-7	-	TRBD1	TRBV5-4	TGTGCCAGCAGCTTCCGGGACAGGGGGCCGTACGAGCAGTACTTC	CASSFRDRGPYEQYF
TRBJ2-2	-	TRBD2	TRBV13	TGTGCCAGCAGCTTAGCCGGGACTAGCGGGAGGAAGAACACCGGGGAGCTGTTTTTT	CASSLAGTSGRKNTGELFF
TRBJ1-6	-	-	TRBV18	TGTGCCAGCTCACCACCGGCGGGGGTTTCACCCCTCCACTTT	CASSPPAGVSPLHF
TRBJ2-1	-	TRBD2	TRBV28	TGTGCCAGCAGTTTATCTAGCGGGAGTTATTTTGAGCAGTTCTTC	CASSLSSGSYFEQFF
TRBJ2-5	-	-	TRBV15	TGTGCCTCCTCACCGGGTTACCAAGAGACCCAGTACTTC	CASSPGYQETQYF
TRBJ2-3	few	TRBD1	TRBV2	TGTTCTCAACAGGGGTCTCCCACAGATACGCAGTATTTT	CSQQGSPTDTQYF
TRBJ2-5	-	-	TRBV28	TGTGCCAGCAGTTTCCCCGCTGGGAGGAAAGAGACCCAGTACTTC	CASSFPAGRKETQYF
TRBJ2-3	-	TRBD2	TRBV10-3	TGTGCCATCGGTGGGGCGGGAGCGTCAGATACGCAGTATTTT	CAIGGAGASDTQYF
TRBJ2-1	-	-	TRBV9	TGTGCCAGCAGCCCTCCCCGGAATGAGCAGTTCTTC	CASSPPRNEQFF
TRBJ1-4	-	-	TRBV5-1	TGCGCCAGCAGCTCGGGAGCAACTAATGAAAAACTGTTTTTT	CASSSGATNEKLFF
TRBJ1-2	-	-	TRBV28	TGTGCCAGCAGTATCCAGGGGAAGGGCAACTATGGCTACACCTTC	CASSIQGKGNYGYTF
TRBJ2-1	-	TRBD2	TRBV19	TGTGCCAGTAGTATTGGGCTAGCGGGAGGCCGCTTCTACAATGAGCAGTTCTTC	CASSIGLAGGRFYNEQFF
TRBJ1-6	many	TRBD1	TRBV19	TGTGCCAGTAGTAGACGGACAGGGGAAGTATCACCCCTCCACTTT	CASSRRTGEVSPLHF
TRBJ2-6	-	TRBD1	TRBV6-4	TGTGCCAGCAGTGGGGACAGGAGCTCTGGGGCCAACGTCCTGACTTTC	CASSGDRSSGANVLTF
TRBJ2-1	-	-	TRBV6-1	TGTGCCAGCAGTGAAGCCAGGGCGCTTGAGCAGTTCTTC	CASSEARALEQFF
TRBJ2-4	-	TRBD2	TRBV5-1	TGCGCCAGCAGCATTGCCACTAGCGGGAGAATTCAGTACTTC	CASSIATSGRIQYF
TRBJ1-2	-	TRBD1	TRBV6-6	TGTGCCAGCAGCGACGGGACAGTCTATGGCTACACCTTC	CASSDGTVYGYTF
TRBJ2-7	-	-	TRBV27	TGTGCCAGCAGTTTTTGTGGTTGCGCCCCAGGACACAGGTACGAGCAGTACTTC	CASSFCGCAPGHRYEQYF
TRBJ2-5	-	TRBD2	TRBV20-1	TGCAGTGCTAGTGAGACCGGGACTAGCGGGAGGAGATACCAGTACTTC	CSASETGTSGRRYQYF
TRBJ2-3	few	TRBD2	TRBV6-4	TGTGCCAGCAGAGCCGGGACTAGCGACACAGATACGCAGTATTTT	CASRAGTSDTDTQYF
TRBJ2-7	once	TRBD2	TRBV10-3	TGTGCCATCAGCAGCGGGAGGGCCAGCGAGCAGTACTTC	CAISSGRASEQYF
TRBJ1-1	-	-	TRBV5-4	TGTGCCAGCAGCCCCGCGGGGGGTAGCACTGAAGCTTTCTTT	CASSPAGGSTEAFF
TRBJ2-5	-	-	TRBV9	TGTGCCAGCAGCGTAGATCTCTCCGGGGGCCAAGAGACCCAGTACTTC	CASSVDLSGGQETQYF
TRBJ1-3	-	-	TRBV3-1/TRBV3-2	TGTGCCAGCAGCCAAGGAGGCAGGGTGGGGTCTGGAAACACCATATATTTT	CASSQGGRVGSGNTIYF
TRBJ2-3	-	TRBD2	TRBV6-2/TRBV6-3	TGTGCCAGCAGCCCGGGAGGGCCGACAGATACGCAGTATTTT	CASSPGGPTDTQYF
TRBJ2-1	-	-	TRBV20-1	TGCAGTGCCAGTGCTTTAGCGGTTTCGCGTGAGCAGTTCTTC	CSASALAVSREQFF
TRBJ1-4	-	TRBD1	TRBV4-3	TGCGCCAGCAGCCCGGGACAGGGGAATGAAAAACTGTTTTTT	CASSPGQGNEKLFF
TRBJ1-3	-	-	TRBV19	TGTGCCAGTAGTATAGCCGCGCACTCTGGAAACACCATATATTTT	CASSIAAHSGNTIYF
TRBJ1-6	-	-	TRBV9	TGTGCCAGCAGCGTAGATGCCGGGAATTCACCCCTCCACTTT	CASSVDAGNSPLHF
TRBJ2-5	-	TRBD2	TRBV19	TGTGCCAGTAGTATAGGAACGACTAGCGGAGCACAAGAGACCCAGTACTTC	CASSIGTTSGAQETQYF
TRBJ2-1	once	TRBD2	TRBV2	TGTGCCAGTCTGACTAGCGGGAGGGAAAATGAGCAGTTCTTC	CASLTSGRENEQFF
TRBJ1-2	-	TRBD1	TRBV29-1	TGCAGCGAAAACAGGGGGGAGAGAGGCTACACCTTC	CSENRGERGYTF
TRBJ1-5	once	-	TRBV7-2	TGTGCCAGCAGCTTAGAGGGTGGGGGCGGTGATCAGCCCCAGCATTTT	CASSLEGGGGDQPQHF
TRBJ2-5	-	-	TRBV27	TGTGCCAGCAGTAAACACGGGAAGGCGGCCCAAGAGACCCAGTACTTC	CASSKHGKAAQETQYF
TRBJ2-1	few	TRBD2	TRBV6-5	TGTGCCAGCAGACGGACTAGCGGGAGGAATGAGCAGTTCTTC	CASRRTSGRNEQFF
TRBJ2-4	once	TRBD1	TRBV5-1	TGCGCCAGCAGCTTGTTGGTTATGGGGCAGGACAGGACCGATGAACTAGCCAAAAACATTCAGTACTTC	CASSLLVMGQDRTDELAKNIQYF
TRBJ1-2	-	-	TRBV18	TGTGCCAGCTCACCAGAGGGGGTCTATGGCTACACCTTC	CASSPEGVYGYTF
TRBJ2-1	-	TRBD2	TRBV19	TGTGCCAGTAGTATTCAGGGACTAGCGGTCGTTGTGCATGAGCAGTTCTTC	CASSIQGLAVVVHEQFF
TRBJ2-1	-	TRBD2	TRBV5-1	TGCGCCAGCAGCCAGACTAGCGGGAGCTCCTACAATGAGCAGTTCTTC	CASSQTSGSSYNEQFF
TRBJ2-2	-	TRBD2	TRBV5-6	TGTGCCAGCAGCTTGGGGGCGACTAGCGGGAGTCGTTCTGGGGAGCTGTTTTTT	CASSLGATSGSRSGELFF
TRBJ2-1	-	TRBD1	TRBV24-1	TGTGCCACCAGCGAACAGGGGGCATCAAGTGAGCAGTTCTTC	CATSEQGASSEQFF
TRBJ1-2	-	TRBD1	TRBV6-5	TGTGCCAGCAATAGCACACAGGGGGCGGCTTCTGGCTACACCTTC	CASNSTQGAASGYTF
TRBJ2-2	-	-	TRBV11-1	TGTGCCAGCAACAGAGAAGCAGCCACCGGGGAGCTGTTTTTT	CASNREAATGELFF
TRBJ2-1	-	TRBD1	TRBV7-7	TGTGCCAGCAGCTTAGGACAGGGGTCCTACAATGAGCAGTTCTTC	CASSLGQGSYNEQFF
TRBJ2-7	-	-	TRBV7-2	TGTGCCAGCAGCTTAGCCGGGGAGAACGAGCAGTACTTC	CASSLAGENEQYF